This TCR beta chain came from a study of CDR3 diversity in severe acne. TCRdb redid the calling of the PCR reads with MiXCR, one entry per CDR3 protein. The table includes roughly 79,000 distinct CDR3 sequences, about half detected once. The V and J ends lost 0 bases and 4 bases, in that order; junction bases with no gene match: 5. CDR1 and CDR2 (germline): LNHNV, YYDKDF (reference sequence). The CDR3 is 16 amino acids. The receptor was isolated from a male donor with severe acne vulgaris. The genes are TRBV15 and TRBJ1-4; 7 nucleotides agree with TRBD1. The sequenced sample consisted of blood. CDR3 amino acids: CATSRERTGDNEKLFF. CDR3 sequence (DNA): TGTGCCACCAGCAGAGAGCGGACAGGAGATAATGAAAAACTGTTTTTT.